This TCR beta chain stems from a study of Ad26.COV2.S vaccination and SARS-CoV-2 variants. The treatment: roughly 20 received Ad26.COV2.S at low or high dose, single or two shots; five or six received placebo; per-sample allocation not given. At day 63 after the first vaccine or placebo injection, samples were drawn. Trimming shortened V by 2 bases and J by 6 bases, and 19 bases separated the two germline ends. The germline V gene has CDR1 SEHNR and CDR2 FQNEAQ (reference sequence). The CDR3 has 17 residues. This clone was seen once. Profiling relied on immunoSEQ multiplex PCR, and the TCRdb table lists in-frame clones only, not all of them. The sample holds around 450,000 clones, roughly 90% seen once.

The source of this sequence is a person between 18 and 65 years old who received the Ad26.COV2.S COVID-19 vaccine or a placebo. Material: peripheral blood, obtained in a trial of Ad26.COV2.S vaccine versus placebo. The chain is built from TRBV7-9 and TRBJ2-2, with D tentatively TRBD1 (6 bases). Written as DNA, the CDR3 is TGTGCCAGCAGCTTACGACAGGACAAATCGTCCGCCGGGGAGCTGTTTTTT. This codes for CASSLRQDKSSAGELFF.